This T cell receptor beta chain was captured in a study of quantifying T cell responses using KT2 cells. Turning to the study itself: TCR alpha and beta constant-region primers primed reverse transcription of RNA. Study observations and caveats: KT2 sequence counts showed saturation when very many KT2 cells were spiked in. The number of KT2 alpha and beta sequences was a linear function of input KT2 cells.

This clonotype was seen repeatedly, ten times or more. Its antigen is currently unknown. Each cDNA got a UMI-containing oligo ligated at its 3' end. An equimolar mix of RC1.1 and RC1.2 primed the beta chain across TRBC1 and TRBC2. MiXCR, run by TCRdb on the UMI-ligation and nested PCR reads, gives a single entry per CDR3 protein. The table has about 30,000 distinct CDR3 sequences, 6% to 9.5% seen once. Known numbers of the T cell clone KT2 were added to PBMC. CDR1 is LNHNV and CDR2 is YYDKDF in the germline V gene (reference sequence). CDR3 length: 14 amino acids. Trimming cost V 0 bases and J 4 bases, with 6 bases left between them.

Sequencing input: PBMCs spiked with cells of the T cell clone KT2. This TCR was recovered from a human donor. The chain combines TRBV15 with TRBJ1-4; no firm D call. The CDR3 DNA reads as TGTGCCACCAGCAGAGAACAGTTTAATGAAAAACTGTTTTTT. Its translation: CATSREQFNEKLFF.